The 28 T cell receptor beta chains below were found in one sample sequenced in a study of blood T cells in healthy people across ages. Primers used in a second PCR of roughly 6 to 11 cycles were a sample-barcoded 5' primer and a J-beta primer mix. TCRdb independently ran MiXCR on the 5' RACE reads; one entry per CDR3 protein. The table lists about 640,000 distinct CDR3 sequences, 58% of them singletons, with 30% to 45% in the top ten. Sequenced material: blood. These receptors all come from a man aged 60 to 75 in good health.

This clonotype was seen only once. V and J are TRBV18 and TRBJ1-2; 9 bases fit TRBD1. Germline CDR1 is KGHSH and CDR2 is LQKENI. Losses at the gene ends were 2 bases for V and 4 bases for J; bases not matched to a gene: 14. CDR3 size: 18 residues. CDR3 sequence reads: CASSPELLTGGVGYGYTF. The CDR3, as DNA: TGTGCCAGCTCACCAGAACTACTTACAGGGGGCGTCGGCTATGGCTACACCTTC.

The chain links TRBV5-1 to TRBJ1-2; D is undetermined. This CDR3 is 12 amino acids long. In germline, CDR1 is SGHRS, CDR2 YFSETQ. V was clipped by 2 bases and J by 8 bases, with 10 bases between them. The CDR3 DNA reads as TGCGCCAGCAGCTTCTCGGGTGAGGGCTACACCTTC. Protein sequence: CASSFSGEGYTF. The full variable domain, rest sourced from reference TRBV5-1 and TRBJ1-2, is KAGVTQTPRYLIKTRGQQVTLSCSPISGHRSVSWYQQTPGQGLQFLFEYFSETQRNKGNFPGRFSGRQFSNSRSEMNVSTLELGDSALYLCASSFSGEGYTFGSGTRLTVV.

The chain joins TRBV5-1 to TRBJ2-5, with a possible D match to TRBD1 (5 bases). The CDR3 contains 13 residues. Germline V CDR1 and CDR2: SGHRS, YFSETQ. Deletions cut 0 bases from V and 7 bases from J, with 10 bases between. DNA for the CDR3: TGCGCCAGCAGCTTGGAGGGGCAGGGGACCCAGTACTTC. Its protein product is CASSLEGQGTQYF.

This clonotype was counted only a few times. The chain recombines TRBV4-1 with TRBJ2-5; no clear D. V lost 1 base to trimming and J lost 2 bases, with 14 bases between them. This CDR3 region has 16 residues. Germline V gene lookup returns CDR1 MGHRA and CDR2 YSYEKL. CDR3 DNA sequence: TGCGCCAGCAGCCAAGCCCCCGGGCAGGATCAAGAGACCCAGTACTTC. This gives the protein CASSQAPGQDQETQYF.

The V gene is TRBV6-5, the J gene TRBJ2-3, with 9 positions matching TRBD1. This CDR3 region has 13 residues. The trim removed 6 bases at V and 13 bases at J, leaving 11 bases unmatched. Per the germline V gene, CDR1 is MNHEY and CDR2 is SVGAGI. The CDR3 DNA reads TGTGCCAGCAGACCCGGGGACAGGGAGATGGAGTATTTT. Translation gives CASRPGDREMEYF.

V gene TRBV5-1 combines with J gene TRBJ2-3; perhaps TRBD2 as D (5 bases). Germline-derived CDR1 and CDR2 are SGHRS and YFSETQ. Between the trimmed V and J ends, which lost 0 bases and 2 bases, there was a span of 10 bases. The CDR3 extends over 15 amino acids. The CDR3 here is CASSLGGKITDTQYF. Written as DNA, the CDR3 is TGCGCCAGCAGCTTGGGAGGGAAAATCACAGATACGCAGTATTTT.

The chain recombines TRBV3-1 with TRBJ2-5; TRBD1 agrees at 11 bases. The DNA end favors TRBJ2-7, so the J call may be wrong. CDR3 length: 16 residues. CDR1 and CDR2 from the germline V gene are LGHDT and YNNKEL (reference sequence). DNA for the CDR3: TGTGCCAGCAGCCAAGGCGCGGGACAGGGGGGAAACGAGCAGTACTTC. Protein product: CASSQGAGQGGNEQYF.

The J gene is TRBJ2-3, the V gene TRBV5-1; D not certain. The CDR3 contains 16 residues. Between the trimmed V and J ends, which lost 0 bases and 0 bases, there was a span of 11 bases. Per the germline V gene, CDR1 is SGHRS and CDR2 is YFSETQ. The CDR3 region has the DNA TGCGCCAGCAGCTTGGATCCAGCAGCTAGCACAGATACGCAGTATTTT. Its translation is CASSLDPAASTDTQYF.

This clonotype was observed at least ten times. V and J are TRBV29-1 and TRBJ2-3; the D gene is possibly TRBD1 (6 bases). The CDR3 length is 15 residues. Per germline, CDR1 SQVTM and CDR2 ANQGSEA. Trimming left V 0 bases short and J 6 bases short, with 16 bases between. In DNA form, the CDR3 reads TGCAGCGTTGAAGATACGCAGGGGCTGGGGGATACGCAGTATTTT. This codes for CSVEDTQGLGDTQYF.

A few counts support this clonotype. The chain is built from TRBV14 and TRBJ1-6, with TRBD1 matching over 8 bases. This CDR3 spans 15 amino acids. Germline CDR1 and CDR2: SGHDN and FVKESK. V lost 4 bases to trimming and J lost 6 bases; unmatched junction nucleotides: 5. CDR3 amino acids: CASSPTGQANSPLHF. The CDR3 DNA follows: TGTGCCAGCAGCCCAACGGGACAGGCTAATTCACCCCTCCACTTT.

This chain connects TRBV3-1 to TRBJ2-3; a possible D gene is TRBD1 (6 bases). Germline assignment: CDR1 LGHDT and CDR2 YNNKEL (reference sequence). The CDR3 contains 16 residues. The V gene lost 1 base and the J gene lost 2 bases, with 13 bases spanning the gap. Here the CDR3 DNA reads TGTGCCAGCAGCCAAGGCGCAGGGGATCTCACAGATACGCAGTATTTT. As protein: CASSQGAGDLTDTQYF.

The rearrangement uses TRBV10-3 and TRBJ2-7; D might be TRBD1 or TRBD2, each matching 5 bases. The germline V and J ends were trimmed by 4 bases and 7 bases, with 14 bases remaining between them. CDR1 and CDR2 (germline): ENHRY, SYGVKD. This CDR3 is 13 amino acids long. CDR3 nucleotide sequence: TGTGCCATCAGTGGGAGGACGAGGGGTGAGCAGTACTTC. Translation: CAISGRTRGEQYF.

The genes are TRBV15 and TRBJ2-5; 8 bases are a match to TRBD1. The junction had 6 bases not matched to a gene; V was cut back by 5 bases and J by 4 bases. This CDR3 is built from 14 residues. Germline CDR1 and CDR2: LNHNV and YYDKDF (reference sequence). Written as DNA, the CDR3 is TGTGCCACCAGCCCCGGACAGGGAGGAGAGACCCAGTACTTC. It translates to CATSPGQGGETQYF.

This clonotype has only one observation. The chain couples TRBV10-3 to TRBJ1-1; D is perhaps TRBD1 (5 bases). Germline values: CDR1 ENHRY, CDR2 SYGVKD. V dropped 6 bases and J dropped 8 bases, with 25 bases sitting between them. There are 16 residues in the CDR3. In DNA, the CDR3 is TGTGCCATCAGGTCCGGGGCGTCGGGTTCCCAGGGCGAAGCTTTCTTT. Protein sequence: CAIRSGASGSQGEAFF.

The table lists this clonotype with a few counts. This chain uses TRBV5-1 with TRBJ2-7, with TRBD1 matching 7 bases. This CDR3 is built from 16 residues. The germline V gene has CDR1 SGHRS and CDR2 YFSETQ. J lost 0 bases, V lost 2 bases, and 8 bases had no gene match. The CDR3 spells CASSLATGLISYEQYF. The CDR3 nucleotides read TGCGCCAGCAGCTTAGCGACAGGGCTGATCTCCTACGAGCAGTACTTC.

This clonotype came up a few times. V gene TRBV10-3 combines with J gene TRBJ1-2; D call uncertain. CDR3 length: 12 residues. Between the trimmed V and J ends, which lost 2 bases and 4 bases, there was a span of 5 bases. CDR1 is ENHRY, CDR2 SYGVKD, per germline. This CDR3 reads CAISEDIYGYTF. CDR3 bases: TGTGCCATCAGTGAGGACATCTATGGCTACACCTTC.

The CDR3 coding sequence is TGCAGTGCTCTCAGAACAGGGGCCGCGGATCAGCCCCAGCATTTT. It specifies CSALRTGAADQPQHF. The chain is built from TRBV20-1 and TRBJ1-5; TRBD1 matches at 7 bases. CDR3 length: 15 residues. V was clipped by 5 bases and J by 5 bases; unmatched bases: 12. Germline CDR1 and CDR2: DFQATT and SNEGSKA (reference sequence).

V is TRBV20-1 and J is TRBJ1-1, with a tentative D call TRBD1 (5 bases). The germline V gene encodes CDR1 DFQATT and CDR2 SNEGSKA (reference sequence). This CDR3 contains 14 residues. Trimming pared 3 bases from V and 0 bases from J, leaving 11 bases between. The CDR3 nucleotides read TGCAGTGCTAGCGGGCTGGGGGTGAACACTGAAGCTTTCTTT. Protein product: CSASGLGVNTEAFF.

The genes are TRBV20-1 and TRBJ2-5, with 8 nucleotides matching TRBD2. In germline, CDR1 is DFQATT, CDR2 SNEGSKA (reference sequence). The V gene end was trimmed by 1 base and the J gene end by 13 bases; junction bases not matched to a gene: 5. The CDR3 is 11 amino acids. The CDR3 loop reads CSARARGGPYF. In DNA form, the CDR3 reads TGCAGTGCTAGAGCACGGGGGGGCCCGTACTTC.

The chain carries TRBV6-6 and TRBJ2-2; D might be TRBD1 (5 bases). Trimming took off 5 bases at V and 4 bases at J, with 14 bases between the two ends. Germline CDR1 is MNHNY and CDR2 is SVGAGI (reference sequence). The CDR3 totals 15 residues. The CDR3 protein is CASSRTGVGTGELFF. CDR3 nucleotide sequence: TGTGCCAGCAGTCGCACAGGAGTTGGCACCGGGGAGCTGTTTTTT.

The V gene is TRBV29-1, the J gene TRBJ1-2, with 10 nucleotides matching TRBD1. V gave up 4 bases and J gave up 8 bases; unmatched junction bases: 4. CDR1 and CDR2 (germline): SQVTM, ANQGSEA. The CDR3 has 12 residues. The CDR3 region is CSVVGTGDGYTF. CDR3 nucleotide sequence: TGCAGCGTTGTCGGGACAGGGGACGGCTACACCTTC.

The chain couples TRBV5-1 to TRBJ1-1; the match to TRBD1 covers 7 bases. Looked up from germline, CDR1 is SGHRS and CDR2 is YFSETQ. Losses at the gene ends were 4 bases for V and 2 bases for J; bases not matched to a gene: 5. The CDR3 is 14 residues long. The CDR3 reads CASSGGGGNTEAFF. CDR3 sequence (DNA): TGCGCCAGCAGCGGCGGAGGGGGCAACACTGAAGCTTTCTTT.

The gene calls are TRBV5-6 and TRBJ2-5; perhaps TRBD2 as D (6 bases). TRBJ2-7 matches the DNA end more closely, so the J call is doubtful. CDR1 and CDR2 (germline): SGHDT, YYEEEE. The CDR3 contains 13 residues. This chain's CDR3 is CASRSGESYEQYF. CDR3 sequence (DNA): TGTGCCAGCAGATCGGGGGAGTCCTACGAGCAGTACTTC.

The J gene is TRBJ2-6, the V gene TRBV13, with unresolved D. Germline CDR1 reads PRHDT; CDR2 reads FYEKMQ (reference sequence). CDR3 length equals 19 residues. V shed 2 bases and J shed 0 bases, with 17 bases lying between them. The CDR3 sequence: CASSLSPFRVPSGANVLTF. DNA for the CDR3: TGTGCCAGCAGCTTAAGTCCCTTTCGGGTCCCCTCTGGGGCCAACGTCCTGACTTTC.

The chain employs TRBV25-1 and TRBJ2-7; 7 positions match TRBD1. V shed 4 bases and J 5 bases; nucleotides not matched to a gene: 5. This CDR3 spans 13 amino acids. Germline CDR1 and CDR2: MGHDK and SYGVNS. The CDR3 DNA follows: TGTGCCAGCAGTGCGACAGGGACCCACGAGCAGTACTTC. This codes for CASSATGTHEQYF.

The chain has TRBV29-1 and TRBJ2-3; 9 bases map to TRBD2. The V gene end was trimmed by 8 bases and the J gene end by 8 bases; junction bases not matched to a gene: 8. The CDR3 loop spans 12 amino acids. Germline V gene data show CDR1 as SQVTM and CDR2 as ANQGSEA. The CDR3 DNA sequence: TGCAGCCCTGGACTAGCGATTGGTACGCAGTATTTT. Translated: CSPGLAIGTQYF.

The CDR3 sequence: CASSPGGRGNEKLFF. The CDR3 bases are TGTGCCAGCAGTCCAGGGGGCAGGGGTAATGAAAAACTGTTTTTT. V usage is TRBV12-3 or TRBV12-4 and J usage is TRBJ1-4, with 8 bases identical to TRBD1. The CDR3 runs 15 residues. Trimming at V came to 5 bases and at J to 4 bases, leaving 6 bases not matched to a gene.

This clonotype has only one observation. The J gene is TRBJ2-3, the V gene TRBV6-2 or TRBV6-3; TRBD2 matches 15 bases. The CDR3 contains 17 residues. CDR1 is MNHEY, CDR2 SVGEGT, per germline. Trimming took 6 bases from V and 3 from J; bases not matched to a gene: 7. The CDR3 DNA reads TGTGCCAGCAGACCCGGGACTAGCGGGAGGATGACAGATACGCAGTATTTT. It codes for CASRPGTSGRMTDTQYF.